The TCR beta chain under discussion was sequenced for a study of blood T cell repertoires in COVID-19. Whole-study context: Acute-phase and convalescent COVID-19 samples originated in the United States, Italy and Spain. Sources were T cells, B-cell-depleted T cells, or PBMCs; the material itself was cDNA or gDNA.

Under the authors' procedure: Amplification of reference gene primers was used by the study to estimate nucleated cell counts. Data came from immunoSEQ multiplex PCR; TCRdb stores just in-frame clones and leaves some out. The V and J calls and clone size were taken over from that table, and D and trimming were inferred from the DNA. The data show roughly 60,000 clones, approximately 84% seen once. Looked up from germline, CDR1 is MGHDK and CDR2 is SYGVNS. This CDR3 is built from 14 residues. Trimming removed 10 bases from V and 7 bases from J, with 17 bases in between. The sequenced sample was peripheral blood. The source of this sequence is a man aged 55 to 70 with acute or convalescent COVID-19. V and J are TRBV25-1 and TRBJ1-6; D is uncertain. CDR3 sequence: CATNSDGSNSPLHF. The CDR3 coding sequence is TGTGCCACAAACTCCGACGGGTCAAATTCACCCCTCCACTTT.